This TCR beta chain was recovered during a study of T cell repertoires in cytomegalovirus infection. Looking at the study overall: As its CMV epitopes, the study selected recently identified HLA-C-restricted and well-studied HLA-B-restricted targets. Evidence of both CMV infection and a matching HLA type came from public TCR beta signatures.

TCRdb re-derived calls from the reads in MiXCR, one entry per CDR3 protein. The table records approximately 300,000 distinct CDR3 sequences, roughly 29% of them present only once. Whole-study findings and limits: Carriage of CMV together with the relevant HLA was identifiable through cumulative public TCR beta family frequency. What dominated the ex vivo response were HLA-C-restricted CMV-specific TCR beta clonotypes.

This clonotype has only a few counts. As yet, its antigen is unknown. The specimen comprised cultured PBMCs, sampled from culture after CMV antigen stimulation. The source is a human donor in good health (CMV status not recorded). Some clones in this sample may be carry-over from other donors' samples.

The CDR3 loop is CASSPRLDRGIEQYF. As DNA, the CDR3 is TGTGCCAGCAGCCCCCGTTTGGACAGGGGAATCGAGCAGTACTTC. The chain carries TRBV11-2 and TRBJ2-7, with TRBD1 matching 9 bases. The CDR3 has 15 residues. V lost 5 bases, J lost 6 bases, and 11 bases stayed unmatched. Germline CDR1 SGHAT, CDR2 FQNNGV.